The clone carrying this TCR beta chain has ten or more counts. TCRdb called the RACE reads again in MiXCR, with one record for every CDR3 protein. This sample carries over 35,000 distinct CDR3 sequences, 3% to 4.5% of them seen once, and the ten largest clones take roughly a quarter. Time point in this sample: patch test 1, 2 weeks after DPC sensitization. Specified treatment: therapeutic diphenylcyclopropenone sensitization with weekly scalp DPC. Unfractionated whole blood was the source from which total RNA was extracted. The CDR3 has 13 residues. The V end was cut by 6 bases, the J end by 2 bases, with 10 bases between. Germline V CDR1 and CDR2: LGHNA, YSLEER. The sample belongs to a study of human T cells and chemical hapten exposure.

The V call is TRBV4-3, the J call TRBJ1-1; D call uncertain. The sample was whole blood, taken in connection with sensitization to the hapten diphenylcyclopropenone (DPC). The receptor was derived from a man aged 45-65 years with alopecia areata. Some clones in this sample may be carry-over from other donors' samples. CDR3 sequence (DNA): TGCGCCAGCAGTACCGTCCGAAACACTGAAGCTTTCTTT. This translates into CASSTVRNTEAFF.